This T cell receptor (beta chain) was sequenced for a study of T cells in women clearing cervical HPV infection. Study-wide results and caveats: Effector/memory and HPV-specific T cells were not isolated, and association timing is unknown.

Cervical HPV DNA detected by MY09/MY11 PCR, typed by dot-blot. TCR beta CDR3 amplified by multiplex PCR from roughly 1,100 ng genomic DNA. Clones were sequenced by immunoSEQ multiplex PCR, and TCRdb holds only the in-frame ones, with some missing. The sample has 40,000 or so clones, and its top ten clones hold under 8%. Notes on this clone: Its specificity is not known. The read halts 3 residues ahead of the CDR3 end, with the missing end drawn from the germline J gene.

Germline V gene sequence: CDR1 MNHEY, CDR2 SMNVEV (reference sequence). V was pared by 6 bases and J by 2 bases, with 10 bases of the junction left unmatched. This CDR3 has 16 amino acids. The source of this sequence is a woman aged 18 to 75 with a cervical HPV16 infection that either progressed to CIN3+ or cleared (not recorded which). The chain combines TRBV27 with TRBJ2-3; TRBD2 aligns across 8 bases. The sequenced sample consisted of blood buffy coat. The CDR3 bases that were read are TGTGCCAGCAGCAAAGAAAGGACTAGCATCACAGATACG. Translated, it gives CASSKERTSITDT. The whole CDR3 sequence reads CASSKERTSITDTQYF.